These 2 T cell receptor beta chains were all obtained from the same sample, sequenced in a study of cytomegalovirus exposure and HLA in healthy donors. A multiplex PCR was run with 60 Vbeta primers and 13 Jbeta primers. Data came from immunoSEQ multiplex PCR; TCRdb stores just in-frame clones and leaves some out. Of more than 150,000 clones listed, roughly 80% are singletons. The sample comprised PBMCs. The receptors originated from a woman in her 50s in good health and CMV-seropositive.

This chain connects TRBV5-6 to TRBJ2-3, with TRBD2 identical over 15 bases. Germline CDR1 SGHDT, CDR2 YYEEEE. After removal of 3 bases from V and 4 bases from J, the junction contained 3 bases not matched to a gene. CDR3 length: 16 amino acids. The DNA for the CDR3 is TGTGCCAGCAGCTACGGACTAGCGGGGGGGCCAGATACGCAGTATTTT. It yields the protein CASSYGLAGGPDTQYF. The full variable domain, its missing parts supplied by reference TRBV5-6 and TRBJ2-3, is DAGVTQSPTHLIKTRGQQVTLRCSPKSGHDTVSWYQQALGQGPQFIFQYYEEEERQRGNFPDRFSGHQFPNYSSELNVNALLLGDSALYLCASSYGLAGGPDTQYFGPGTRLTVL.

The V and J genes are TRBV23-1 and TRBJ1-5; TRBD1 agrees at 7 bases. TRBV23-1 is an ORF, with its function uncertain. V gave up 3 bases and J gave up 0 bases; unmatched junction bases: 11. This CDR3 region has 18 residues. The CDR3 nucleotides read TGCGCCAGCAGTCACCTCGTGCAGGGGGTTTATAGCAATCAGCCCCAGCATTTT. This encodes CASSHLVQGVYSNQPQHF.